A single sample is the source of the 30 T cell receptor beta chains below, sequenced in a study of blood T cell repertoires in COVID-19. The method was immunoSEQ multiplex PCR; TCRdb's version includes in-frame clones alone and lacks a portion of them. Of more than 150,000 clones listed, 87% are singletons. The sample was PBMCs or T cells enriched from blood (not recorded which). The source of these receptors is a woman between 45 and 60 years old who had recovered from COVID-19.

This clone was seen a single time. The chain carries TRBV10-1 and TRBJ2-3, with D hard to call. The CDR3 is made up of 16 amino acids. Trimming took off 5 bases at V and 1 base at J, with 16 bases between the two ends. The germline CDR1 and CDR2 sequences are WNHNN and SYGVQD (reference sequence). CDR3 coding DNA: TGCGCCAGCAGTCCGGCCGGAAGCGCCCGCACAGATACGCAGTATTTT. Translating gives CASSPAGSARTDTQYF.

V and J are TRBV19 and TRBJ2-5; D might be TRBD1 (6 bases). Germline CDR1 reads LNHDA; CDR2 reads SQIVND (reference sequence). Trimming took off 3 bases at V and 1 base at J, with 9 bases between the two ends. The CDR3 contains 14 residues. The CDR3, as DNA: TGTGCCAGTAGTATGACAGGCGGCCAAGAGACCCAGTACTTC. As protein: CASSMTGGQETQYF.

The V and J genes are TRBV19 and TRBJ2-1; D gene unclear. Germline CDR1 is LNHDA and CDR2 is SQIVND (reference sequence). Trimming took 10 bases from V and 4 from J, leaving 5 bases between them. This CDR3 has 10 amino acids. The CDR3 sequence is CATGYNEQFF. DNA for the CDR3: TGTGCCACGGGTTACAATGAGCAGTTCTTC.

The V and J genes are TRBV30 and TRBJ1-2; TRBD1 is a possible D gene (5 bases). The germline V and J ends were trimmed by 5 bases and 4 bases, with 14 bases remaining between them. In germline, CDR1 is GTSNPN, CDR2 SVGIG (reference sequence). The CDR3 totals 13 residues. CDR3 sequence reads: CAWRPTGVYGYTF. The CDR3 region has the DNA TGTGCCTGGCGCCCTACAGGTGTCTATGGCTACACCTTC. The variable domain in full, with the rest retrieved from reference TRBV30 and TRBJ1-2, is SQTIHQWPATLVQPVGSPLSLECTVEGTSNPNLYWYRQAAGRGLQLLFYSVGIGQISSEVPQNLSASRPQDRQFILSSKKLLLSDSGFYLCAWRPTGVYGYTFGSGTRLTVV.

The V gene is TRBV6-6, the J gene TRBJ1-5, with TRBD1 matching 10 bases. The CDR3 is 15 residues long. Germline CDR1 and CDR2: MNHNY and SVGAGI (reference sequence). J was trimmed by 6 bases and V by 7 bases; bases with no gene match: 9. The CDR3 DNA reads TGTGCCAGCATCCCCGGGACAGGGGACATTCAGCCCCAGCATTTT. Residues: CASIPGTGDIQPQHF.

The V gene is TRBV20-1, the J gene TRBJ2-3, with D possibly being TRBD2 (5 bases). The CDR3 spans 11 residues. Germline V CDR1 and CDR2: DFQATT, SNEGSKA (reference sequence). The DNA of the CDR3 is TGCAAAGTCGGGGGCACAGATACGCAGTATTTT. This codes for CKVGGTDTQYF.

The genes are TRBV7-9 and TRBJ2-1, with TRBD2 matching over 8 bases. CDR3 length: 14 amino acids. V was clipped by 5 bases and J by 10 bases; unmatched bases: 10. CDR1 SEHNR and CDR2 FQNEAQ come from the germline V gene (reference sequence). CDR3 loop: CASSPGLALGEQFF. CDR3 bases: TGTGCCAGCAGCCCTGGACTAGCCCTGGGAGAGCAGTTCTTC.

This chain joins TRBV12-3 or TRBV12-4 and TRBJ1-5; D gene ambiguous. The length of the CDR3 is 12 residues. The V and J ends lost 6 bases and 4 bases respectively, with 7 bases between them. In nucleotides, the CDR3 is TGTGCCAGCAGACGGGATAATCAGCCCCAGCATTTT. It yields the protein CASRRDNQPQHF.

This clone has at least ten counts. The V call is TRBV6-1, the J call TRBJ2-5; a possible D gene is TRBD2 (5 bases). The germline CDR1 and CDR2 sequences are MNHNS and SASEGT. This CDR3 region has 15 residues. Trimming took off 0 bases at V and 2 bases at J, with 10 bases between the two ends. CDR3: CASSEASGGQETQYF. The DNA of the CDR3 is TGTGCCAGCAGTGAAGCAAGCGGAGGTCAAGAGACCCAGTACTTC.

The chain couples TRBV6-5 to TRBJ2-2; D gene ambiguous. The V gene's germline CDR1 is MNHEY and CDR2 SVGAGI. This CDR3 spans 14 amino acids. V was cut by 3 bases and J by 5 bases, with 10 bases left in between. CDR3 in DNA: TGTGCCAGCAGTTATATCTCCGGGACCGGGGAGCTGTTTTTT. Translated, it gives CASSYISGTGELFF.

V usage is TRBV4-1 and J usage is TRBJ2-2; 7 positions match TRBD1. V lost 2 bases and J lost 1; bases outside the gene matches: 4. This CDR3 has 16 amino acids. Germline CDR1 MGHRA, CDR2 YSYEKL. The CDR3 spells CASSQTTGVNTGELFF. Written as DNA, the CDR3 is TGCGCCAGCAGCCAAACCACAGGGGTGAACACCGGGGAGCTGTTTTTT.

The rearrangement joins TRBV30 to TRBJ2-2, with 8 bases lining up with TRBD2. Unmatched junction bases numbered 5, after V lost 3 bases and J lost 5 bases. Germline V gene data show CDR1 as GTSNPN and CDR2 as SVGIG (reference sequence). The CDR3 is 14 amino acids. The CDR3 coding sequence is TGTGCCTGGAGGTATAAGCGGGAGACCGGGGAGCTGTTTTTT. It codes for CAWRYKRETGELFF.

The chain uses TRBV24-1 and TRBJ2-5; TRBD1 matches at 7 bases. J gave up 4 bases and V 9 bases, and 10 bases lay outside the gene matches. CDR3 length equals 14 residues. Germline V CDR1 and CDR2: KGHDR, SFDVKD. The DNA of the CDR3 is TGTGCCACCGGAGCATCGACAGGGCGAGAGACCCAGTACTTC. Translating gives CATGASTGRETQYF.

The CDR3 loop reads CASSSRGPSETQYF. In DNA form, the CDR3 reads TGTGCCAGCAGTTCTCGAGGGCCCTCTGAGACCCAGTACTTC. V is TRBV6-6 and J is TRBJ2-5; the D gene is possibly TRBD2 (5 bases). The V end lost 4 bases, the J end lost 5 bases, and 14 bases lay between the germline ends. This CDR3 region has 14 residues. Per the germline V gene, CDR1 is MNHNY and CDR2 is SVGAGI (reference sequence).

The chain has TRBV7-2 and TRBJ2-2, with D unresolved. CDR1 and CDR2 (germline): SGHTA, FQGNSA. The length of the CDR3 is 16 residues. V lost 1 base, J lost 0 bases, and 9 bases lay in between. CDR3 nucleotide sequence: TGTGCCAGCAGCTTAGGGTCATTAGCGAACACCGGGGAGCTGTTTTTT. Its protein product is CASSLGSLANTGELFF.

To note about this clone: This sample includes further DNA sequences coding for the same CDR3. This sequence joins TRBV9 and TRBJ2-4; TRBD1 matches at 11 bases. The length of the CDR3 is 14 residues. Germline-derived CDR1 and CDR2 are SGDLS and YYNGEE. J gave up 6 bases and V 3 bases, and 2 bases lay outside the gene matches. The CDR3 region is CASSAGTGGNIQYF. As DNA, the CDR3 is TGTGCCAGCAGCGCAGGGACAGGGGGAAACATTCAGTACTTC. Full variable domain (outside the CDR3, taken from reference TRBV9 and TRBJ2-4): DSGVTQTPKHLITATGQRVTLRCSPRSGDLSVYWYQQSLDQGLQFLIQYYNGEERAKGNILERFSAQQFPDLHSELNLSSLELGDSALYFCASSAGTGGNIQYFGAGTRLSVL.

This chain connects TRBV28 to TRBJ2-3; 8 bases are a match to TRBD1. Germline CDR1 is MDHEN and CDR2 is SYDVKM. The CDR3 has 16 residues. The V and J ends lost 5 bases and 1 base, in that order; junction bases with no gene match: 8. The CDR3 DNA follows: TGTGCCAGCAGTCCCGCCGGACAGGGTCGCACAGATACGCAGTATTTT. Amino acid sequence: CASSPAGQGRTDTQYF.

This clone is medium-sized in the sample. This sequence joins TRBV6-2 or TRBV6-3 and TRBJ2-7; 14 nucleotides match TRBD2. Trimming removed 5 bases from V and 2 bases from J; junction bases left unmatched: 2. CDR1 and CDR2 (germline): MNHEY, SVGEGT. This CDR3 is built from 15 residues. CDR3 loop: CASSGGLAGAYEQYF. The DNA for the CDR3 is TGTGCCAGCAGTGGGGGACTAGCGGGAGCCTACGAGCAGTACTTC.

The V call is TRBV9, the J call TRBJ2-1; 10 nucleotides match TRBD2. The CDR3 spans 15 residues. The germline V gene encodes CDR1 SGDLS and CDR2 YYNGEE. V dropped 4 bases and J dropped 4; count of bases not matched to a gene: 5. The CDR3 here is CASSTHSGGYNEQFF. The CDR3 DNA sequence: TGTGCCAGCAGCACCCATAGCGGGGGGTACAATGAGCAGTTCTTC. The full variable domain, in which reference TRBV9 and TRBJ2-1 provide the parts outside the CDR3, is DSGVTQTPKHLITATGQRVTLRCSPRSGDLSVYWYQQSLDQGLQFLIQYYNGEERAKGNILERFSAQQFPDLHSELNLSSLELGDSALYFCASSTHSGGYNEQFFGPGTRLTVL.

This sequence joins TRBV7-3 and TRBJ2-1; 7 nucleotides agree with TRBD2. The germline gives CDR1 SGHTA, CDR2 FQGTGA. CDR3 length: 16 amino acids. V lost 2 bases and J lost 2; bases outside the gene matches: 6. CDR3 bases: TGTGCCAGCAGCTTAGGGCCTAGCGGCACCTACAATGAGCAGTTCTTC. Its protein product is CASSLGPSGTYNEQFF. Complete variable domain (other parts from reference TRBV7-3 and TRBJ2-1): GAGVSQTPSNKVTEKGKYVELRCDPISGHTALYWYRQSLGQGPEFLIYFQGTGAADDSGLPNDRFFAVRPEGSVSTLKIQRTERGDSAVYLCASSLGPSGTYNEQFFGPGTRLTVL.

The chain couples TRBV5-6 to TRBJ1-4; TRBD1 matches at 7 bases. In germline, CDR1 is SGHDT, CDR2 YYEEEE. The V gene end was trimmed by 5 bases and the J gene end by 8 bases; junction bases not matched to a gene: 9. The CDR3 covers 14 residues. The CDR3 DNA sequence: TGTGCCAGCAGTACAGGGGTGGAGAACGAAAAACTGTTTTTT. Protein product: CASSTGVENEKLFF.

The CDR3 nucleotides are TGTGCCAGCAGCGCTTCAGGGGGCAAGTCTGGAAACACCATATATTTT. Residues: CASSASGGKSGNTIYF. This chain links TRBV2 with TRBJ1-3; 8 bases line up with TRBD1. Germline assignment: CDR1 SNHLY and CDR2 FYNNEI. With V trimmed by 6 bases and J by 1 base, 8 bases remained unmatched. The CDR3 length is 16 residues.

The chain is built from TRBV29-1 and TRBJ1-1; TRBD1 matches 9 bases. CDR3 length equals 14 residues. J gave up 0 bases and V 8 bases, and 7 bases lay outside the gene matches. Germline V lookup: CDR1 SQVTM, CDR2 ANQGSEA. CDR3: CSFGTGGMNTEAFF. CDR3 in DNA: TGCAGCTTTGGTACAGGGGGCATGAACACTGAAGCTTTCTTT.

V gene TRBV18 combines with J gene TRBJ2-7, with 9 bases fitting TRBD1. The CDR3 is 14 amino acids. V trimming: 6 bases; J trimming: 6 bases; junction bases outside the gene matches: 9. CDR1 and CDR2 (germline): KGHSH, LQKENI. The CDR3 DNA reads TGTGCCAGCTCCACCGGGACAGGGAAACGCGAGCAGTACTTC. This sequence encodes CASSTGTGKREQYF.

The chain is built from TRBV30 and TRBJ1-1; D possibly corresponds to TRBD1 (5 bases). The V gene's germline CDR1 is GTSNPN and CDR2 SVGIG (reference sequence). The V end lost 5 bases, the J end lost 6 bases, and 22 bases lay between the germline ends. CDR3 length: 15 residues. The CDR3 sequence: CAWLPPPRDFPEAFF. CDR3 nucleotide sequence: TGTGCCTGGTTACCCCCCCCCAGGGATTTCCCTGAAGCTTTCTTT.

Here the CDR3 DNA reads TGTGCCAGCAGCAAGATGGGGGGGCAGGTTCAGCCCCAGCATTTT. Its translation: CASSKMGGQVQPQHF. The rearrangement uses TRBV6-2 or TRBV6-3 and TRBJ1-5; weak D call: TRBD1 (6 bases). The CDR3 totals 15 residues. The germline gives CDR1 MNHEY, CDR2 SVGEGT. With 6 bases removed from V and 6 bases from J, the gap between germline ends came to 18 bases.

The chain carries TRBV27 and TRBJ1-5; D is ambiguous. V lost 9 bases, J lost 0 bases, and 12 bases lay in between. The CDR3 is 14 amino acids. Germline assignment: CDR1 MNHEY and CDR2 SMNVEV (reference sequence). The CDR3, as DNA: TGTGCCAGTCGACCCGGGGATAGCAATCAGCCCCAGCATTTT. Protein: CASRPGDSNQPQHF.

The chain recombines TRBV4-1 with TRBJ2-2; 8 nucleotides match TRBD2. CDR3 length equals 16 residues. Germline-derived CDR1 and CDR2 are MGHRA and YSYEKL. The junction had 9 bases not matched to a gene; V was cut back by 4 bases and J by 5 bases. The CDR3 reads CASSPTSGRLTGELFF. The CDR3, as DNA: TGCGCCAGCAGCCCAACAAGCGGGAGATTAACCGGGGAGCTGTTTTTT.

J is TRBJ2-1 and V is TRBV30; tentative D call: TRBD2 (5 bases). Deletions cut 0 bases from V and 1 base from J, with 10 bases between. From germline, CDR1 is GTSNPN and CDR2 SVGIG (reference sequence). The CDR3 is 15 residues long. The CDR3 bases are TGTGCCTGGAGTGTACGATCGGGATCCTACAATGAGCAGTTCTTC. Residues: CAWSVRSGSYNEQFF.

The V and J genes are TRBV7-2 and TRBJ2-7, with TRBD1 matching over 9 bases. The junction had 17 bases not matched to a gene; V was cut back by 5 bases and J by 3 bases. This CDR3 is 18 amino acids long. Germline assignment: CDR1 SGHTA and CDR2 FQGNSA. The DNA for the CDR3 is TGTGCCAGCAGCGTCCGGGACAGGGAAGGGTTGCGAGTCTACGAGCAGTACTTC. Its protein product is CASSVRDREGLRVYEQYF.